This T cell receptor (beta chain) was captured by sequencing in a study of response to subunit inactivated influenza vaccine. Study-wide results and limits: The authors offered the suggestion that each seasonal influenza vaccination recruits few new T cells.

At least ten counts were recorded for this clonotype. Its matching antigen is unknown. TCRdb analysed the RT-PCR reads with MiXCR anew, one entry per CDR3 protein. The sample has approximately 570,000 distinct CDR3 sequences, 7.5% to 8.5% seen once. Trimming stripped 5 bases from V and 8 bases from J, with 18 bases between. This CDR3 contains 14 residues. The TCR originated in a man between 50 and 75 years old who received an inactivated influenza vaccine. The sequencing used PBMCs from blood, collected 23 months after vaccination. The chain links TRBV12-3 or TRBV12-4 to TRBJ1-2, with a possible D match to TRBD1 (5 bases). CDR3 in amino acids: CASSEVIGAKGYTF. In nucleotides, the CDR3 is TGTGCCAGCAGTGAGGTCATCGGGGCGAAAGGCTACACCTTC.